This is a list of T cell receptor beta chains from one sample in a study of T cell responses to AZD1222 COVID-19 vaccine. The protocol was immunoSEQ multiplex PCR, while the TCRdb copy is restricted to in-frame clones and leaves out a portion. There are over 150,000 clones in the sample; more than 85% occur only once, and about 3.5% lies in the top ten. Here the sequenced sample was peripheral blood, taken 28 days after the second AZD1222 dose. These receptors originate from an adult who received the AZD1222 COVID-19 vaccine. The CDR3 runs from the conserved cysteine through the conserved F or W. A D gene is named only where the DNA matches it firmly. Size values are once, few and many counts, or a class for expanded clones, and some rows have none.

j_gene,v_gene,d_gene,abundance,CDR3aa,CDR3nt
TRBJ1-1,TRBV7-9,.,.,CASSLLPGSNTEAFF,TGTGCCAGCAGCTTACTTCCTGGGAGTAACACTGAAGCTTTCTTT
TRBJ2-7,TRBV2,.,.,CARQRGDEQYF,TGTGCCAGACAAAGGGGGGACGAGCAGTACTTC
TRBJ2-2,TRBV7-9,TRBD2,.,CASSSGLAGGNTGELFF,TGTGCCAGCAGCTCGGGACTAGCGGGAGGGAACACCGGGGAGCTGTTTTTT
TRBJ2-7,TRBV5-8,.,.,CASSLVPGAYLNEQYF,TGTGCCAGCAGCTTGGTACCGGGGGCTTACTTGAATGAGCAGTACTTC
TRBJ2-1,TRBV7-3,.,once,CASSPTRVGNEQFF,TGTGCCAGCAGCCCCACCAGGGTAGGGAATGAGCAGTTCTTC
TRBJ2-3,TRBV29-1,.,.,CSSSRLRDTQYF,TGCAGCTCGTCGAGGTTGAGAGATACGCAGTATTTT
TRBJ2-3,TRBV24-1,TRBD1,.,CATSAGDSRSTDTQYF,TGTGCCACCAGTGCCGGGGACAGCCGAAGCACAGATACGCAGTATTTT
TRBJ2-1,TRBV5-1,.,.,CASSLGLPTSYNEQFF,TGCGCCAGCAGCTTGGGTCTTCCGACTAGTTACAATGAGCAGTTCTTC
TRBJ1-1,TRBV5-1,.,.,CASSLRDSSNTEAFF,TGCGCCAGCAGCTTGAGGGACTCCTCGAACACTGAAGCTTTCTTT
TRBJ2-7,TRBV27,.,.,CARPSGTGRTGAGDYEQYF,TGTGCCAGACCTTCGGGGACAGGTCGGACGGGAGCGGGGGACTACGAGCAGTACTTC
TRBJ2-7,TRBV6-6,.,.,CASSYSGQSYEQYF,TGTGCCAGCAGTTACTCTGGACAGTCCTACGAGCAGTACTTC
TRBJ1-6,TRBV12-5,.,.,CASGLDPGTPLHF,TGTGCTAGTGGTTTGGATCCGGGTACACCCCTCCACTTT
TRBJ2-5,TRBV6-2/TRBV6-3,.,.,CASSYPPGQPRETQYF,TGTGCCAGCAGTTACCCCCCGGGTCAGCCCCGGGAGACCCAGTACTTC
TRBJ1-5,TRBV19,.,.,CASSVGRNSNQPQHF,TGTGCCAGTAGTGTTGGACGGAATAGCAATCAGCCCCAGCATTTT